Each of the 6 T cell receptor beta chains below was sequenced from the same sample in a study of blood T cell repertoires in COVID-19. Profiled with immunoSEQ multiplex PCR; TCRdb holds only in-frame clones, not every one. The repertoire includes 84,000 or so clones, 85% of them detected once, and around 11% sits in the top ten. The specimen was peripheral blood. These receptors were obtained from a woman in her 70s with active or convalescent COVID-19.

CDR3 coding DNA: TGTGCCAGCTCCCCCCCCACCGGGGGGCGAAACATTCAGTACTTC. It is translated as CASSPPTGGRNIQYF. This chain connects TRBV18 to TRBJ2-4; D is perhaps TRBD2 (7 bases). V lost 6 bases, J lost 6 bases, and 18 bases lay in between. The CDR3 extends over 15 amino acids. Germline CDR1 KGHSH, CDR2 LQKENI.

CDR3 sequence (DNA): TGTGCCAGTAGTCCTCAGGGGGCCTATGGCTACACCTTC. As protein: CASSPQGAYGYTF. J is TRBJ1-2 and V is TRBV19, with 8 nucleotides matching TRBD1. Germline CDR1 and CDR2: LNHDA and SQIVND (reference sequence). Trimming at V came to 5 bases and at J to 4 bases, leaving 3 bases not matched to a gene. CDR3 size: 13 residues.

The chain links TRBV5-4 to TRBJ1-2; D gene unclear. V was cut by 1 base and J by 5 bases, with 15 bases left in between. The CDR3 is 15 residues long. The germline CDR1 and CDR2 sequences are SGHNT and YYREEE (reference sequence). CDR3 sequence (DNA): TGTGCCAGCAGCTTGACGGAGAGCCCCTCTTATGGCTACACCTTC. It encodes CASSLTESPSYGYTF.

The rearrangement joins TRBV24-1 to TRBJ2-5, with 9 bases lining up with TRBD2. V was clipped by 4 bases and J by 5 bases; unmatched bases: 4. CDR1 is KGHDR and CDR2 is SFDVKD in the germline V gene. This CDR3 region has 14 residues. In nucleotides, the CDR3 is TGTGCCACCAGTGACCCGCTAGCGGGGGAGACCCAGTACTTC. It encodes CATSDPLAGETQYF.

CDR3: CASSSDRGQETQYF. The CDR3 DNA reads as TGTGCCAGCTCGTCCGACAGGGGCCAAGAGACCCAGTACTTC. The rearrangement links TRBV18 to TRBJ2-5, with 8 bases lining up with TRBD1. Germline V gene sequence: CDR1 KGHSH, CDR2 LQKENI. V lost 6 bases to trimming and J lost 1 base; unmatched junction nucleotides: 4. The CDR3 is 14 amino acids.

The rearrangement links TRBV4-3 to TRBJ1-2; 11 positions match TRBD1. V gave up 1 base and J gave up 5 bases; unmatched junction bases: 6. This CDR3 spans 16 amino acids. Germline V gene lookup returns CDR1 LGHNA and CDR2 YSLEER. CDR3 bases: TGCGCCAGCAGCCAAGGGACAGGGGGCCTCGTATATGGCTACACCTTC. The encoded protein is CASSQGTGGLVYGYTF.